The entry below gives a single T cell receptor beta chain sequence along with its context. Its target is not known. These data belong to a study of T cells after yellow fever vaccination. Study-level results: Clones from primary vaccination mostly reappeared after the booster (approximately 95% CD4, over 85% CD8). Overlap between CD4 and CD8 compartments was detected for a small share of clonotypes.

Via MiXCR, TCRdb re-called the 5' RACE reads, giving one row per CDR3 protein. The profile shows under 150,000 distinct CDR3 sequences, 12% to 15% of them singletons. Trimming pared 3 bases from V and 6 bases from J, leaving 20 bases between. This CDR3 comprises 16 residues. Per the germline V gene, CDR1 is SGHTA and CDR2 is FQGNSA. The sequence came from a man aged 18 to 35 who received the YFV17D yellow fever vaccine. Here the sequenced sample was CD8+ T cells sorted from PBMCs, taken 5 days after the yellow fever booster vaccination. The chain carries TRBV7-2 and TRBJ2-5, with TRBD2 as a possible D gene (6 bases). The CDR3 is CASSLGPGLLDQTQYF. CDR3 DNA: TGTGCCAGCAGCTTGGGGCCGGGACTTCTGGACCAGACCCAGTACTTC.